The 24 T cell receptor beta chains below all came from one sample that was sequenced in a study of T-cell memory formation after mild COVID-19. Using its own MiXCR run on the 5' RACE reads, TCRdb lists one record per CDR3 protein. The table lists 300,000 to 400,000 distinct CDR3 sequences, approximately 13% of them singletons. Specimen: PBMCs or a T cell subset sorted from them (not recorded which). These receptors all come from a young man who had mild COVID-19 (a few samples of this study predate the infection). Cell type and time point are not known.

A few counts support this clonotype. The chain couples TRBV18 to TRBJ1-2, with a weak D call TRBD1 (5 bases). V lost 3 bases and J 10 bases, leaving 12 bases between the germline ends. The V gene's germline CDR1 is KGHSH and CDR2 LQKENI. This CDR3 contains 12 residues. The CDR3 here is CASSPLPGDYTF. For the CDR3, the DNA is TGTGCCAGCTCACCCCTCCCGGGGGACTACACCTTC. Supplemented by reference TRBV18 and TRBJ1-2, the full variable domain reads NAGVMQNPRHLVRRRGQEARLRCSPMKGHSHVYWYRQLPEEGLKFMVYLQKENIIDESGMPKERFSAEFPKEGPSILRIQQVVRGDSAAYFCASSPLPGDYTFGSGTRLTVV.

The chain has TRBV29-1 and TRBJ1-1, with no clear D. The germline gives CDR1 SQVTM, CDR2 ANQGSEA. This CDR3 contains 12 residues. V gave up 5 bases and J gave up 5 bases, with 12 bases separating them. CDR3 nucleotide sequence: TGCAGCGTTAGCCTTTCGGGGACTGAAGCTTTCTTT. The encoded protein is CSVSLSGTEAFF.

This clonotype showed up just a few times. V is TRBV5-1 and J is TRBJ2-7; 9 positions agree with TRBD2. This CDR3 contains 13 residues. Germline lookup yields CDR1 SGHRS and CDR2 YFSETQ. The junction had 6 bases not matched to a gene; V was cut back by 7 bases and J by 4 bases. This CDR3 reads CASRLAELYEQYF. The CDR3 DNA follows: TGCGCCAGCCGACTAGCGGAGTTATACGAGCAGTACTTC.

This chain connects TRBV27 to TRBJ2-5, with 11 bases lining up with TRBD2. V was clipped by 5 bases and J by 1 base; unmatched bases: 6. Germline loops: CDR1 MNHEY, CDR2 SMNVEV (reference sequence). This CDR3 has 16 residues. CDR3: CASSRGTSGGQETQYF. The CDR3 DNA is TGTGCCAGCAGTCGGGGGACTAGCGGAGGCCAAGAGACCCAGTACTTC.

This clonotype was counted a few times. The V gene is TRBV4-1, the J gene TRBJ2-7; 8 bases are shared with TRBD1. Per the germline V gene, CDR1 is MGHRA and CDR2 is YSYEKL. Trimming took 1 base from V and 2 from J; bases not matched to a gene: 1. The CDR3 totals 14 residues. The CDR3 is CASSQVQGAYEQYF. The CDR3 DNA sequence: TGCGCCAGCAGCCAAGTACAGGGGGCCTACGAGCAGTACTTC.

The genes are TRBV30 and TRBJ1-5; D ambiguous. The germline V and J ends were trimmed by 1 base and 4 bases, with 8 bases remaining between them. Looked up from germline, CDR1 is GTSNPN and CDR2 is SVGIG (reference sequence). The CDR3 has 13 residues. This CDR3 reads CAWSDTRNQPQHF. DNA for the CDR3: TGTGCCTGGAGTGATACAAGAAATCAGCCCCAGCATTTT.

This rearrangement joins TRBV9 to TRBJ1-1; a weak D match, TRBD1 (6 bases). The length of the CDR3 is 15 residues. Germline V gives CDR1 SGDLS, CDR2 YYNGEE. V lost 3 bases and J lost 3, with 15 bases in between. CDR3: CASSARGTPHTEAFF. CDR3 DNA: TGTGCCAGCAGCGCGAGGGGGACACCGCACACTGAAGCTTTCTTT. The full variable domain, its missing parts supplied by reference TRBV9 and TRBJ1-1, is DSGVTQTPKHLITATGQRVTLRCSPRSGDLSVYWYQQSLDQGLQFLIQYYNGEERAKGNILERFSAQQFPDLHSELNLSSLELGDSALYFCASSARGTPHTEAFFGQGTRLTVV.

This chain uses TRBV5-4 with TRBJ2-5, with D possibly matching TRBD1 (7 bases). Trimming removed 5 bases from V and 8 bases from J, with 19 bases in between. The CDR3 is 14 amino acids. From germline, CDR1 is SGHNT and CDR2 YYREEE (reference sequence). The CDR3 loop is CASRIGGGKRTQYF. In nucleotides, the CDR3 is TGTGCCAGCAGGATTGGAGGGGGCAAGAGAACCCAGTACTTC.

The chain employs TRBV6-4 and TRBJ1-1; D gene unclear. Trimming pared 4 bases from V and 11 bases from J, leaving 11 bases between. There are 11 residues in the CDR3. The V gene's germline CDR1 is MRHNA and CDR2 SNTAGT. The CDR3 DNA reads as TGTGCCAGCAGTGGACAAGGTGGGGCTTTCTTT. Protein sequence: CASSGQGGAFF.

This sequence joins TRBV4-1 and TRBJ2-1; D call uncertain. The CDR3 spans 12 residues. Germline V gene data show CDR1 as MGHRA and CDR2 as YSYEKL. The germline V and J ends were trimmed by 5 bases and 6 bases, with 8 bases remaining between them. CDR3 loop: CASSGISNEQFF. Here the CDR3 DNA reads TGCGCCAGCAGCGGGATCTCCAATGAGCAGTTCTTC.

This clonotype has only a few counts. The chain employs TRBV6-1 and TRBJ1-1; 8 bases match TRBD1. V shed 2 bases, J shed 6 bases, and the junction held 5 bases outside the gene matches. Per germline, CDR1 MNHNS and CDR2 SASEGT. CDR3 length: 14 residues. The CDR3 loop is CASSEPRGLPEAFF. For the CDR3, the DNA is TGTGCCAGCAGTGAACCCAGGGGGCTCCCTGAAGCTTTCTTT.

V usage is TRBV9 and J usage is TRBJ2-2; 9 nucleotides line up with TRBD1. Losses at the gene ends were 1 base for V and 6 bases for J; bases not matched to a gene: 7. Per germline, CDR1 SGDLS and CDR2 YYNGEE. This CDR3 has 16 amino acids. CDR3 sequence: CASSVPPGQGAGELFF. The CDR3 nucleotides read TGTGCCAGCAGCGTACCTCCGGGACAGGGAGCCGGGGAGCTGTTTTTT.

This clonotype has a handful of counts. This sequence joins TRBV24-1 and TRBJ2-5; D is possibly TRBD1 or TRBD2 (5 bases each). CDR1 and CDR2 from the germline V gene are KGHDR and SFDVKD. The CDR3 runs 16 residues. Trimming cost V 4 bases and J 4 bases, with 18 bases left between them. The CDR3 loop is CATSDDTGTPRETQYF. The CDR3 DNA is TGTGCCACCAGTGACGACACCGGGACGCCACGAGAGACCCAGTACTTC.

The chain uses TRBV20-1 and TRBJ2-3; 9 bases fit TRBD2. The CDR3 spans 14 residues. Germline V lookup: CDR1 DFQATT, CDR2 SNEGSKA (reference sequence). V shed 6 bases, J shed 0 bases, and the junction held 4 bases outside the gene matches. CDR3: CSAALAGSTDTQYF. CDR3 nucleotides: TGCAGTGCCGCTCTAGCGGGGAGCACAGATACGCAGTATTTT.

Comments on this clonotype: This may come from a read error, since a much larger clone is one base off. The chain is built from TRBV4-1 and TRBJ1-5, with D possibly matching TRBD1 (6 bases). The germline V gene has CDR1 MGHRA and CDR2 YSYEKL. The length of the CDR3 is 15 residues. DNA for the CDR3: TGCGCCAACAGCCAAGGGTACAGGGATGGACAGCCCCAGCATTTT. Amino acid sequence: CANSQGYRDGQPQHF.

This clonotype was picked up many times. The chain links TRBV7-2 to TRBJ2-2; D unclear. The CDR3 extends over 13 amino acids. V was shortened by 5 bases and J by 3 bases, with 7 bases between the two germline ends. Germline CDR1 and CDR2: SGHTA and FQGNSA. The CDR3 sequence is CASSPQDTGELFF. CDR3 DNA: TGTGCCAGCAGCCCTCAGGACACCGGGGAGCTGTTTTTT.

This chain links TRBV12-3 or TRBV12-4 with TRBJ1-2; D unclear. Trimming shortened V by 10 bases and J by 6 bases, and 18 bases separated the two germline ends. CDR3 size: 13 residues. The CDR3 region has the DNA TGTGCCATTACCACCGGAGTCCGACATGGCTACACCTTC. Its translation: CAITTGVRHGYTF.

This clonotype has only a few counts. The J gene is TRBJ2-7, the V gene TRBV3-1; 13 bases align to TRBD2. The CDR3 length is 17 residues. From germline, CDR1 is LGHDT and CDR2 YNNKEL (reference sequence). The V gene end was trimmed by 4 bases and the J gene end by 2 bases; junction bases not matched to a gene: 8. The CDR3 protein is CASSRGLAGAKTYEQYF. The CDR3 bases are TGTGCCAGCAGCCGAGGACTAGCGGGGGCCAAAACCTACGAGCAGTACTTC.

The chain recombines TRBV5-1 with TRBJ1-2, with 10 bases aligning to TRBD1. Germline CDR1 reads SGHRS; CDR2 reads YFSETQ. Unmatched junction bases numbered 5, after V lost 3 bases and J lost 6 bases. The CDR3 covers 14 residues. For the CDR3, the DNA is TGCGCCAGCAGCTCAGGCGGACAGGGGGATGGCTACACCTTC. Its protein product is CASSSGGQGDGYTF.

The count of this clonotype is one. The rearrangement uses TRBV20-1 and TRBJ2-4; no clear D. The ends were cut back, 0 bases at V and 0 bases at J, with 9 bases in the middle. The germline CDR1 and CDR2 sequences are DFQATT and SNEGSKA (reference sequence). CDR3 length: 15 amino acids. The CDR3 nucleotides are TGCAGTGCTAGAGATGATCCCATAGCCAAAAACATTCAGTACTTC. Translated: CSARDDPIAKNIQYF.

This sequence joins TRBV11-2 and TRBJ2-3; tentatively, D is TRBD1 or TRBD2 (5 bases each). This CDR3 is built from 15 residues. V lost 2 bases to trimming and J lost 2 bases, with 11 bases between them. The germline V gene has CDR1 SGHAT and CDR2 FQNNGV. The CDR3 DNA sequence: TGTGCCAGCAGCTTAAGAGGGGCAAACACAGATACGCAGTATTTT. This translates into CASSLRGANTDTQYF.

In this sample, this clonotype turned up a few times. The V call is TRBV7-9, the J call TRBJ2-1; 9 nucleotides match TRBD2. Germline V lookup: CDR1 SEHNR, CDR2 FQNEAQ (reference sequence). Losses at the gene ends were 1 base for V and 7 bases for J; bases not matched to a gene: 5. The CDR3 has 15 amino acids. The CDR3 DNA sequence: TGTGCCAGCAGCTTAGACCTGCTAGCGGGGAATGAGCAGTTCTTC. It encodes CASSLDLLAGNEQFF.

The chain combines TRBV5-4 with TRBJ1-4, with 7 positions matching TRBD1. Per germline, CDR1 SGHNT and CDR2 YYREEE (reference sequence). CDR3 size: 16 residues. V dropped 4 bases and J dropped 8; count of bases not matched to a gene: 14. For the CDR3, the DNA is TGTGCCAGCAGCCAGGAGTCGTCAGGGGGTCGGGAAAAACTGTTTTTT. Its translation: CASSQESSGGREKLFF.

This clonotype was observed many times. The V gene is TRBV5-1, the J gene TRBJ2-1; 11 positions match TRBD2. The CDR3 covers 16 residues. The germline V gene has CDR1 SGHRS and CDR2 YFSETQ. V dropped 2 bases and J dropped 1; count of bases not matched to a gene: 2. CDR3 in amino acids: CASSFSSGGSYNEQFF. CDR3 DNA: TGCGCCAGCAGCTTCTCTAGCGGGGGGTCCTACAATGAGCAGTTCTTC.